The clone carrying this TCR beta chain was seen a handful of times. This sample stems from a study of T cells after yellow fever vaccination. Study details: Fractions with few cells were prepared using SMART-Seq v4 Ultra Low Input.

Template switching by 5'RACE produced TCR cDNA, adding a universal primer site and UMIs. Using its own MiXCR run on the 5' RACE reads, TCRdb lists one record per CDR3 protein. The sample lists roughly 140,000 distinct CDR3 sequences, approximately 7.7% occurring once. The germline CDR1 and CDR2 sequences are LGHNA and YSLEER. V trimming: 1 base; J trimming: 2 bases; junction bases outside the gene matches: 2. The CDR3 sequence is 15 residues long. The rearrangement links TRBV4-3 to TRBJ2-5, with 9 bases that match TRBD1. The TCR originated in a man aged 25 to 40 who received the YFV17D yellow fever vaccine. The sample was CD4+ T cells sorted from PBMCs, taken 5 days after the yellow fever booster vaccination. The chain's CDR3 is CASSQGDRDQETQYF. CDR3 DNA sequence: TGCGCCAGCAGCCAAGGGGACAGGGATCAAGAGACCCAGTACTTC.